The next 14 T cell receptor beta chains were all read from a single sample in a study of blood T cell repertoires in COVID-19. Libraries were prepared by immunoSEQ multiplex PCR; TCRdb keeps only in-frame clonotypes and omits some of them. This sample has about 73,000 clones, with approximately 83% found just once. The sample was peripheral blood. The origin of the receptors is an older woman with acute or convalescent COVID-19.

This clone occurred a few times. The gene calls are TRBV14 and TRBJ1-4; 8 positions match TRBD1. CDR1 SGHDN and CDR2 FVKESK come from the germline V gene. Germline trimming cut 3 bases from V and 5 bases from J; bases unmatched to any gene: 5. The length of the CDR3 is 15 residues. The CDR3 region is CASSQNRGGNEKLFF. The CDR3 coding sequence is TGTGCCAGCAGCCAGAACAGGGGGGGAAATGAAAAACTGTTTTTT.

Only one count was recorded for this clone. The V call is TRBV6-4, the J call TRBJ2-5; TRBD1 is a possible D gene (5 bases). Trimming shortened V by 4 bases and J by 5 bases, and 11 bases separated the two germline ends. From germline, CDR1 is MRHNA and CDR2 SNTAGT. The CDR3 extends over 13 amino acids. The CDR3 DNA reads as TGTGCCAGCAGTGTGGGGCCTGGGGAGACCCAGTACTTC. Translation gives CASSVGPGETQYF.

This sequence joins TRBV2 and TRBJ2-5, with 9 bases matching TRBD1. The CDR3 sequence is 15 residues long. Germline assignment: CDR1 SNHLY and CDR2 FYNNEI. After removal of 7 bases from V and 1 base from J, the junction contained 7 bases not matched to a gene. CDR3 amino acids: CASTEDRGFQETQYF. CDR3 DNA: TGTGCCAGCACCGAGGACAGGGGATTCCAAGAGACCCAGTACTTC.

This clone has just a few counts. V and J are TRBV19 and TRBJ1-5; 7 bases align to TRBD1. The CDR3 has 15 amino acids. V lost 7 bases and J lost 2; bases outside the gene matches: 8. Germline V gene sequence: CDR1 LNHDA, CDR2 SQIVND (reference sequence). CDR3 region: CASTLTDRGNQPQHF. CDR3 sequence (DNA): TGTGCCAGTACCCTTACCGACAGGGGCAATCAGCCCCAGCATTTT.

V is TRBV5-6 and J is TRBJ1-1; tentatively, D is TRBD1 (5 bases). Per the germline V gene, CDR1 is SGHDT and CDR2 is YYEEEE. Trimming shortened V by 5 bases and J by 5 bases, and 13 bases separated the two germline ends. The CDR3 contains 13 residues. CDR3 in amino acids: CASSGQGLTEAFF. In nucleotides, the CDR3 is TGTGCCAGCAGTGGGCAGGGTTTAACTGAAGCTTTCTTT.

The chain has TRBV18 and TRBJ2-1, with TRBD1 identical over 11 bases. V shed 3 bases and J 6 bases; nucleotides not matched to a gene: 7. This CDR3 comprises 16 residues. The V gene's germline CDR1 is KGHSH and CDR2 LQKENI. This CDR3 is CASSPRDRGVSNEQFF. CDR3 DNA sequence: TGTGCCAGCTCACCCAGGGACAGGGGGGTGTCCAATGAGCAGTTCTTC.

The J gene is TRBJ2-4, the V gene TRBV6-5; no reliable D call. This CDR3 contains 15 residues. V lost 2 bases and J lost 0, with 8 bases in between. Germline values: CDR1 MNHEY, CDR2 SVGAGI. DNA of the CDR3: TGTGCCAGCAGTTACGGAGATGTAGCCAAAAACATTCAGTACTTC. This sequence encodes CASSYGDVAKNIQYF.

The chain couples TRBV9 to TRBJ1-3; D gene ambiguous. This CDR3 region has 14 residues. V was shortened by 3 bases and J by 1 base, with 8 bases between the two germline ends. Looked up from germline, CDR1 is SGDLS and CDR2 is YYNGEE. The CDR3 DNA sequence: TGTGCCAGCAGCGCGATCGGGTCTGGAAACACCATATATTTT. Translating gives CASSAIGSGNTIYF.

The chain joins TRBV6-5 to TRBJ2-5, with 8 bases fitting TRBD1. CDR3 size: 12 residues. J was trimmed by 5 bases and V by 7 bases; bases with no gene match: 3. Per germline, CDR1 MNHEY and CDR2 SVGAGI. The CDR3, as DNA: TGTGCCAGCATGGACAGGGTGGAGACCCAGTACTTC. As protein: CASMDRVETQYF.

The chain uses TRBV6-5 and TRBJ1-6; maybe TRBD1 (6 bases). The CDR3 has 14 residues. Deletions cut 4 bases from V and 7 bases from J, with 11 bases between. Per the germline V gene, CDR1 is MNHEY and CDR2 is SVGAGI. The DNA for the CDR3 is TGTGCCAGCAGTTTAAGGGGGGGAAATTCACCCCTCCACTTT. It specifies CASSLRGGNSPLHF.

The rearrangement joins TRBV10-3 to TRBJ1-1, with TRBD1 as a possible D gene (5 bases). V was pared by 0 bases and J by 5 bases, with 10 bases between. CDR1 and CDR2 from the germline V gene are ENHRY and SYGVKD. This CDR3 region has 14 residues. CDR3 coding DNA: TGTGCCATCAGTGAGTCACTGGGGCGAACTGAAGCTTTCTTT. It encodes CAISESLGRTEAFF.

Written as DNA, the CDR3 is TGTGCCAGCAGCAAAATAAAGGAACAGGGGAACACAGATACGCAGTATTTT. This encodes CASSKIKEQGNTDTQYF. V gene TRBV21-1 combines with J gene TRBJ2-3; the table calls TRBD1, which could not be checked here. TRBV21-1 is shown as a pseudogene. The CDR3 extends over 17 amino acids.

There are a few counts of this clone. The chain joins TRBV27 to TRBJ1-2, with D hard to call. The germline V and J ends were trimmed by 5 bases and 7 bases, with 17 bases remaining between them. The CDR3 loop spans 14 amino acids. Germline V gene lookup returns CDR1 MNHEY and CDR2 SMNVEV (reference sequence). As DNA, the CDR3 is TGTGCCAGCAGTCCCCGACGGTCTTCGGGTGGCTACACCTTC. The encoded protein is CASSPRRSSGGYTF.

The chain carries TRBV19 and TRBJ1-2; the match to TRBD1 covers 9 bases. The CDR3 is 15 amino acids. The V gene's germline CDR1 is LNHDA and CDR2 SQIVND (reference sequence). Germline trimming cut 7 bases from V and 6 bases from J; bases unmatched to any gene: 12. The CDR3 nucleotides are TGTGCCAGTACCGCCGGCCGGGGACAGGGACATGGCTACACCTTC. This sequence encodes CASTAGRGQGHGYTF.